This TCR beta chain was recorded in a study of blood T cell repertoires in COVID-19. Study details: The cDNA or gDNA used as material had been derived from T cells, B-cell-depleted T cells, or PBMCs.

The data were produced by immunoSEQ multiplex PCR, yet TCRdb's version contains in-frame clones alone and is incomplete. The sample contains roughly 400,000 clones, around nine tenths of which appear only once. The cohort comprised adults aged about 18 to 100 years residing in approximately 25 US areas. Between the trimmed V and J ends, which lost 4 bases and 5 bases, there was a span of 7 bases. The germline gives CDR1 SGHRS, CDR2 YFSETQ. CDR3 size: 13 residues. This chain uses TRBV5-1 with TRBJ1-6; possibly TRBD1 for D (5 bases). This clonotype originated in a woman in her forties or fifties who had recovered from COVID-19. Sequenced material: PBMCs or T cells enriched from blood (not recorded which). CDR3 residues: CASSDRNNSPLHF. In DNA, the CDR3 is TGCGCCAGCAGCGACAGAAATAATTCACCCCTCCACTTT.